The sample holds one count of the clone carrying this TCR beta chain. The PCR had 60 Vbeta and 13 Jbeta primers. Only in-frame clones appear in the TCRdb table, and some are missing; sequencing was by immunoSEQ multiplex PCR. This sample yields some 110,000 clones, of which over 65% are seen a single time; over 8% belongs to the top ten. These data are taken from a study of cytomegalovirus exposure and HLA in healthy donors. The germline V gene has CDR1 GTSNPN and CDR2 SVGIG (reference sequence). The CDR3 sequence is 14 residues long. V lost 3 bases, J lost 5 bases, and 13 bases lay in between. Input material: PBMCs. The gene calls are TRBV30 and TRBJ1-4, with D hard to call. The receptor was derived from a man in his forties in good health and CMV-seropositive. As DNA, the CDR3 is TGTGCCTGGAGAAAGGAGCTCGTCAATGAAAAACTGTTTTTT. It specifies CAWRKELVNEKLFF.